The following is a T cell receptor beta chain sequence with its context. Its antigen remains undetermined. Base qualities are not at hand, and no much larger clone is one base apart. The sample comes from a study of blood T cell repertoires in COVID-19 (dated by TCRdb to 2019 to 2021). In the study overall: The collaborator samples originated in the United States, Italy and Spain and spanned the acute and convalescent phases of COVID-19. The material from the prospective study consisted of cDNA or gDNA derived from T cells, B-cell-depleted T cells, or PBMCs. Subjects who had been exposed to COVID-19, were actively infected with it, or had recovered from it provided the deeply sampled blood TCRbeta repertoires that made up the dataset. The repertoires were made available in a free public database intended to serve as a resource for research on the immune response to SARS-CoV-2. The samples were drawn from two sources: the first 160 participants of the ongoing ImmuneRACE study, and 1,254 subjects contributed by 6 global collaborators. Sample metadata almost always included a de-identified subject ID, COVID-19 status, age in years and sex. Where available, HLA class I and class II types were obtained from metadata supplied by the sample provider rather than from assay-based typing. Broad study findings and their caveats: Clinical and demographic metadata were provided uncurated, with the amount varying by source and participant.

V trim: 1 base; J trim: 1 base; unmatched bases: 8. Per the germline V gene, SQVTM is the CDR1 and ANQGSEA is the CDR2. The CDR3 runs 16 residues from the cysteine to the phenylalanine. CDR3 DNA only is kept here, 48 bases in frame from base 1. TCRbeta CDR3 regions were amplified from genomic DNA using the immunoSEQ Assay, a bias-controlled multiplex PCR. Per the source publication's procedure: The number of nucleated cells in each sample was estimated from the amplification of reference gene primers within the assay. To quantify the absolute abundance of each unique TCRbeta CDR3 rearrangement, sequence reads were collapsed and filtered. For each sample, productive Simpson clonality was calculated as the square root of Simpson's diversity index across productive rearrangements. What TCRdb holds here is the immuneACCESS table cut down to in-frame rearrangements. Part of the clones is not present; checked against another copy, under half of the missing clones reflect an unresolved V gene, and the others are unexplained. V and J calls and clone size follow that table, whereas D and trimming were derived from the DNA. The sample table contains about 170,000 clones; only one count was recorded for approximately 86% of them. The leading ten clones occupy roughly 6.4% of the sample.

One collaborating source in Seattle enrolled patients while the patients were actively infected and followed the patients over time throughout the course of disease. Each collaborating institution followed its own protocols to collect whole blood in K2EDTA tubes. Collaborator samples were shipped for TCRbeta analysis as frozen whole blood, isolated PBMCs, or DNA extracted from either sample type. Sequenced sample: peripheral blood. The chain is encoded by TRBV29-1 joined to TRBJ2-3; 7 of the junction bases match TRBD2. The TCR comes from a woman aged 40-49 years with COVID-19, enrolled during active disease. This receptor carries the CDR3 CSVEGFSGIGTDTQYF. In nucleotide form, the sequence is TGCAGCGTTGAAGGGTTCAGCGGGATTGGCACAGATACGCAGTATTTT.